This is a list of T cell receptor beta chains from one sample in a study of blood T cells in healthy people across ages. TCRdb itself ran the 5' RACE reads through MiXCR, one entry per CDR3 protein. The sample lists approximately 400,000 distinct CDR3 sequences, about half occurring once. Material for sequencing was blood. These TCRs come from a man aged 55 to 69 in good health. Both conserved end residues are part of each CDR3. The D gene is left open where the match is weak. Size is omitted from some rows. Given values are once, few, many or a class for expanded clones.

D gene	clone size	V gene	J gene	CDR3 DNA	CDR3 protein
TRBD2	.	TRBV6-5	TRBJ2-5	TGTGCCAGCAGTCGCCAAAGCGGGGCGTACGGGCAGTACTTC	CASSRQSGAYGQYF
.	few	TRBV5-1	TRBJ2-5	TGCGCCAGTAGCTTGGAAAGAGGGGCCAAGACCCAGTACTTC	CASSLERGAKTQYF
TRBD2	few	TRBV20-1	TRBJ2-5	TGCAGTGCTAGTCCGGCTAGCGGCCATCAAGAGACCCAGTACTTC	CSASPASGHQETQYF
TRBD1	few	TRBV6-5	TRBJ2-5	TGTGCCAGCAGAAGGACCAGGGGGCCTCAAGAGACCCAGTACTTC	CASRRTRGPQETQYF
.	many	TRBV9	TRBJ2-1	TGTGCCAGCAGCGTAGGAGCAGGGCGGATGAGGTCTAACAATGAGCAGTTCTTC	CASSVGAGRMRSNNEQFF
.	.	TRBV21-1	TRBJ1-1	TGTGCCAGCAGCAAATGGATAACTGAAGCTTTCTTT	CASSKWITEAFF
TRBD2	.	TRBV2	TRBJ2-1	TGTGCCAGCACTCCCGTGATAGCGGGGGGGCGGTATGAGCAGTTCTTC	CASTPVIAGGRYEQFF
TRBD1	.	TRBV20-1	TRBJ2-5	TGCAGTGCTTCCGAGGGCGGGACAGGGGTAGAGACCCAGTACTTC	CSASEGGTGVETQYF
.	.	TRBV7-2	TRBJ2-7	TGTGCCAGCAGCTTACCTAGCGTCTCCTACGAGCAGTACTTC	CASSLPSVSYEQYF
TRBD2	few	TRBV7-9	TRBJ2-7	TGTGCCAGCAGCCCCCATAGCGGGAGATCTTCGTACGAGCAGTACTTC	CASSPHSGRSSYEQYF
TRBD1	.	TRBV11-2	TRBJ2-4	TGTGCCAGCAGGACGCAACAGGGGACCCCCCGGGACATTCAGTACTTC	CASRTQQGTPRDIQYF
TRBD1	.	TRBV20-1	TRBJ2-3	TGCAGTGTTGTTCTGGGAGGACAGGGTGATACAGATACGCAGTATTTT	CSVVLGGQGDTDTQYF
.	many	TRBV27	TRBJ2-7	TGTGCCAGCAGTTTAAAGGGGCCCTCCGCCTACGAGCAGTACTTC	CASSLKGPSAYEQYF
.	.	TRBV7-2	TRBJ2-5	TGTGCCAGCAGCCCCAAGACTAGGTTCCCCGAGACCCAGTACTTC	CASSPKTRFPETQYF
.	.	TRBV20-1	TRBJ2-7	TGCAGTGCTAGAGATGAAGGGGTTCAGTACTTC	CSARDEGVQYF
.	.	TRBV14	TRBJ1-1	TGTGCCAGCAGCCAAGATCAGGGCAGCTGGGTGGGGACTGAAGCTTTCTTT	CASSQDQGSWVGTEAFF
.	.	TRBV2	TRBJ1-1	TGTGCCAGCAGTGCCGGAGGGCCGAACACTGAAGCTTTCTTT	CASSAGGPNTEAFF
.	.	TRBV30	TRBJ2-5	TGTGCCTGGAGTCATACAGGGGAGACCCAGTACTTC	CAWSHTGETQYF
TRBD1	.	TRBV20-1	TRBJ1-5	TGCAGTGCTTTTGACAGGGGGAGCAATCAGCCCCAGCATTTT	CSAFDRGSNQPQHF
TRBD2	few	TRBV6-5	TRBJ2-3	TGTGCCAGCAGTTACGTAGCTAGCGGGAGGAGCACAGATACGCAGTATTTT	CASSYVASGRSTDTQYF
.	.	TRBV12-3/TRBV12-4	TRBJ1-2	TGTGCCATCCCGGGGGGGAGAGGCGGCTATGGCTACACCTTC	CAIPGGRGGYGYTF
.	few	TRBV4-3	TRBJ2-5	TGCGCCAGCAGCCAAGATGTCGAACAAGAGACCCAGTACTTC	CASSQDVEQETQYF
.	once	TRBV11-2	TRBJ2-7	TGCGCCAGCAGCTTAGCCGGGACGGAATCCTACGAGCAGTACTTC	CASSLAGTESYEQYF
TRBD2	.	TRBV20-1	TRBJ2-4	TGCAGTGCTGAGTTGGGGGGACTAGCGGGAGAGCAGTACTTC	CSAELGGLAGEQYF
.	.	TRBV20-1	TRBJ2-5	TGCAGTGCTCCTCCCGGGGGCGCCCAAGAGACCCAGTACTTC	CSAPPGGAQETQYF
.	once	TRBV14	TRBJ2-1	TGTGCCAGCAGCCCCCAGGCTGGGCCTTACAATGAGCAGTTCTTC	CASSPQAGPYNEQFF
.	few	TRBV5-6	TRBJ2-3	TGTGCCAGCAGTGAAACAGGGTTTCCAGATACGCAGTATTTT	CASSETGFPDTQYF
TRBD2	.	TRBV4-1	TRBJ2-1	TGCGCCAGCAGCCAAGAAGGACTAGCGAGCAATGAGCAGTTCTTC	CASSQEGLASNEQFF
.	few	TRBV18	TRBJ2-4	TGTGCCAGCTCCCTGCGCAGCGGAGGGGAGCAGTACTTC	CASSLRSGGEQYF
.	.	TRBV4-3	TRBJ2-1	TGCGCCAGCAGCCGCGGACAGCGGGGTTCCTACAATGAGCAGTTCTTC	CASSRGQRGSYNEQFF
.	few	TRBV20-1	TRBJ2-3	TGCAGTGCTAGAGATACAGATACGCAGTATTTT	CSARDTDTQYF
TRBD2	.	TRBV3-1	TRBJ2-1	TGTGCCAGCAGCTCCCGTGGGCGGGGGGGCTCCTACAATGAGCAGTTCTTC	CASSSRGRGGSYNEQFF
.	.	TRBV29-1	TRBJ1-2	TGCAGCGTTGAAGAGGACCCCTATGGCTACACCTTC	CSVEEDPYGYTF
.	few	TRBV7-9	TRBJ2-3	TGTGCCAGCAGCTTAGCGCACCTTGGGGATACGCAGTATTTT	CASSLAHLGDTQYF
.	few	TRBV7-2	TRBJ2-5	TGTGCCAGCCGCCCTGAGGGGTTCCAAGAGACCCAGTACTTC	CASRPEGFQETQYF
.	.	TRBV20-1	TRBJ2-5	TGCAGTGCTAGAAGCGCCGAGACCCAGTACTTC	CSARSAETQYF
TRBD1	.	TRBV27	TRBJ1-4	TGTGCCAGCAGTCGACAGGGTTCAACTAATGAAAAACTGTTTTTT	CASSRQGSTNEKLFF
.	few	TRBV29-1	TRBJ2-7	TGCAGCGTTTATTTCGAGGACTCAACCTACGAGCAGTACTTC	CSVYFEDSTYEQYF
.	.	TRBV10-3	TRBJ2-7	TGTGCCATCAGTGACGCGGGACAGTGGGGCTACGAGCAGTACTTC	CAISDAGQWGYEQYF
TRBD2	.	TRBV20-1	TRBJ2-3	TGCGTAGGACTAGCGGGAGCGGCAGATACGCAGTATTTT	CVGLAGAADTQYF
.	few	TRBV20-1	TRBJ2-3	TGCAGTGCCCGACCGAGAGATACGCAGTATTTT	CSARPRDTQYF
.	.	TRBV20-1	TRBJ2-6	TGCAGTGCTAGAGTGGTCTCTGGGGCCAACGTCCTGACTTTC	CSARVVSGANVLTF
.	.	TRBV7-9	TRBJ1-2	TGTGCCAGCAGCTTAGCCTTCTCGGGGAATGGCTACACCTTC	CASSLAFSGNGYTF
.	few	TRBV28	TRBJ2-3	TGTGCCAGCAGTCAGGGTGGAGGAGATACGCAGTATTTT	CASSQGGGDTQYF
TRBD1	.	TRBV5-1	TRBJ2-7	TGCGCCAGCAGCACCGACAGGGACGAGCAGTACTTC	CASSTDRDEQYF
TRBD2	.	TRBV7-2	TRBJ2-3	TGTGCCAGCAGCACACAAGCGGGAGGGCCAGGTGATACGCAGTATTTT	CASSTQAGGPGDTQYF
.	.	TRBV6-5	TRBJ2-7	TGTGCCAGCAGTTTCGCCTCCTCCGGCGCCGACGAGCAGTACTTC	CASSFASSGADEQYF
.	few	TRBV27	TRBJ2-7	TGTGCCAGCAGGCAATACGGGGGCTACGAGCAGTACTTC	CASRQYGGYEQYF